This entry is about one T cell receptor (beta chain). What it binds is not known. The trim removed 5 bases at V and 0 bases at J, leaving 3 bases unmatched. The CDR3 covers 14 residues. Germline CDR1 and CDR2: SQVTM and ANQGSEA. The sequenced template was cDNA made from the entire isolated RNA. The data were produced by immunoSEQ multiplex PCR, yet TCRdb's version contains in-frame clones alone and is incomplete. This table has about 23,000 clones, 55% to 70% appearing once. This specimen belongs to a study of beta chain features in type 1 diabetes. As for the study in general: All of the samples together had roughly 98 million sorted cells examined.

Study outcomes and limitations: Shorter TCRB CDR3s, moderately but significantly so, marked every one of the four CD4+ subsets in Type 1 diabetes patients. The study found fewer insertions and more deletions at VDJ junctions in type 1 diabetes patients.

One heparinised draw, averaging roughly 110 mL, was taken per donor. Sort purity for all populations was recorded as exceeding 98%. The sample consisted of Tregs from blood. The chain recombines TRBV29-1 with TRBJ2-2; 7 bases are a match to TRBD1. The source is a man between 18 and 29 years old with type 1 diabetes. The CDR3 bases are TGCAGCGTTCGGACAGGCACGAACACCGGGGAGCTGTTTTTT. The encoded protein is CSVRTGTNTGELFF.